The 4 T cell receptor beta chains listed next were all sequenced from one sample in a study of beta chain features in type 1 diabetes (dated by TCRdb to about 2018). Library preparation employed the immunoSEQ multiplex PCR assay. All of the isolated RNA was reverse transcribed with the High Capacity cDNA Reverse Transcription Kit, so expressed TCRB transcripts were sequenced. TCRdb re-hosts the immuneACCESS table, in-frame sequences only. Its copies lack some clones; in the studies checked, an unresolved V gene accounts for under half of them, and the cause for the rest is not known. In this sample the table shows 95,000 to 150,000 clones, about 17% of which occur a single time. Together, the top ten hold 2% to 3% of the sample. These receptors lack a known antigen. On the study overall, not on this receptor specifically: Type 1 diabetes patients showed a moderate but significant shortening of TCRB CDR3 length in all four CD4+ subsets.

The material sequenced was central memory CD4+ T cells from blood. The receptors shown here come from a man in his thirties or forties with type 1 diabetes.

A few counts support this clone. The J gene is TRBJ1-5, the V gene TRBV18, with 9 bases lining up with TRBD1. In germline, CDR1 is KGHSH, CDR2 LQKENI. This CDR3 has 16 residues. V lost 4 bases, J lost 6 bases, and 10 bases stayed unmatched. DNA of the CDR3: TGTGCCAGCTCACTACAGGGGGCGCGGGTTACTCAGCCCCAGCATTTT. Protein product: CASSLQGARVTQPQHF.

This chain links TRBV7-3 with TRBJ1-6; perhaps TRBD1 as D (5 bases). The CDR3 has 15 amino acids. The germline V and J ends were trimmed by 5 bases and 7 bases, with 15 bases remaining between them. CDR1 is SGHTA and CDR2 is FQGTGA in the germline V gene. CDR3 loop: CASSPSGTENSPLHF. In DNA form, the CDR3 reads TGTGCCAGCAGCCCCTCCGGGACGGAAAATTCACCCCTCCACTTT.

This clone was observed many times. The same CDR3 is also encoded by other DNA sequences in this sample. The DNA of the CDR3 is TGTGCCAGTAGCGTTTTTGCCGGGACTGGCCTCAATGAGCAGTTCTTC. Translated, it gives CASSVFAGTGLNEQFF. The chain has TRBV11-2 and TRBJ2-1; a weak D match, TRBD2 (6 bases). V dropped 9 bases and J dropped 6 bases, with 24 bases sitting between them. CDR1 and CDR2 (germline): SGHAT, FQNNGV. The CDR3 runs 16 residues.

This chain uses TRBV20-1 with TRBJ1-4; D unresolved. Germline values: CDR1 DFQATT, CDR2 SNEGSKA (reference sequence). Trimming took off 5 bases at V and 0 bases at J, with 1 base between the two ends. The CDR3 extends over 11 amino acids. The CDR3 here is CSAATNEKLFF. DNA for the CDR3: TGCAGTGCTGCAACTAATGAAAAACTGTTTTTT.